This TCR beta chain was recorded in a study of blood T cell repertoires in COVID-19. Clones were read by immunoSEQ multiplex PCR, and TCRdb kept only the in-frame ones, dropping some. Of roughly 130,000 clones in the sample, 80% to 90% are singletons; the top ten hold approximately 2.3%. The CDR3 extends over 15 amino acids. CDR1 and CDR2 (germline): LGHDT, YNNKEL (reference sequence). Trimming at V came to 4 bases and at J to 5 bases, leaving 9 bases not matched to a gene. The sample was PBMCs or T cells enriched from blood (not recorded which). The source of this sequence is a woman in her forties or fifties who had recovered from COVID-19. The chain recombines TRBV3-1 (or the pseudogene TRBV3-2) with TRBJ1-1, with 8 positions matching TRBD1. CDR3: CASSPWTGSRTEAFF. CDR3 DNA sequence: TGTGCCAGCAGCCCCTGGACAGGGAGTAGAACTGAAGCTTTCTTT.